Listed here are 28 T cell receptor beta chains from one sample, sequenced in a study of cytomegalovirus exposure and HLA in healthy donors. The PCR employed 60 Vbeta primers together with 13 Jbeta primers. Generated by immunoSEQ multiplex PCR, the TCRdb table keeps only in-frame clones and is missing some. The data contain over 150,000 clones, roughly 80% of them seen just once; the ten biggest clones take up around 4%. Material for sequencing was PBMCs. The source of these receptors is a man aged 40-49 years in good health and CMV-seronegative.

This rearrangement joins TRBV5-4 to TRBJ2-5, with TRBD2 matching 9 bases. The CDR3 is 15 residues long. V shed 4 bases, J shed 4 bases, and the junction held 8 bases outside the gene matches. Germline V gene sequence: CDR1 SGHNT, CDR2 YYREEE (reference sequence). CDR3 protein: CASSGGGAIGETQYF. In nucleotides, the CDR3 is TGTGCCAGCAGCGGCGGGGGGGCGATTGGAGAGACCCAGTACTTC.

V usage is TRBV7-2 and J usage is TRBJ2-3; D unclear. CDR1 and CDR2 from the germline V gene are SGHTA and FQGNSA. This CDR3 region has 16 residues. V lost 4 bases and J lost 0, with 14 bases in between. The CDR3 loop reads CASSSLAMTSTDTQYF. CDR3 DNA: TGTGCCAGCAGCTCCCTCGCTATGACTAGCACAGATACGCAGTATTTT.

This clone was observed a few times. J is TRBJ1-6 and V is TRBV6-6; D remains unclear. Germline CDR1 reads MNHNY; CDR2 reads SVGAGI (reference sequence). With 11 bases removed from V and 9 bases from J, the gap between germline ends came to 5 bases. This CDR3 has 9 residues. In DNA form, the CDR3 reads TGTGCCGGAGGTTCACCCCTCCACTTT. It yields the protein CAGGSPLHF.

The V gene is TRBV13, the J gene TRBJ2-4, with D possibly matching TRBD1 (6 bases). The CDR3 is 16 residues long. Germline V gives CDR1 PRHDT, CDR2 FYEKMQ (reference sequence). The V and J ends lost 8 bases and 0 bases respectively, with 17 bases between them. As DNA, the CDR3 is TGTGCCAGCGGCGCCCCGGACAGCCTAGCCAAAAACATTCAGTACTTC. Translation gives CASGAPDSLAKNIQYF. Looking up the rest from reference TRBV13 and TRBJ2-4 gives the full variable domain: AAGVIQSPRHLIKEKRETATLKCYPIPRHDTVYWYQQGPGQDPQFLISFYEKMQSDKGSIPDRFSAQQFSDYHSELNMSSLELGDSALYFCASGAPDSLAKNIQYFGAGTRLSVL.

The chain combines TRBV10-3 with TRBJ1-2; 12 nucleotides align to TRBD1. The CDR3 runs 14 residues. In germline, CDR1 is ENHRY, CDR2 SYGVKD. V dropped 2 bases and J dropped 8; count of bases not matched to a gene: 3. The CDR3 DNA follows: TGTGCCATCAGTGAGGGGACAGGGGGCTGGGGCTACACCTTC. As protein: CAISEGTGGWGYTF.

The chain has TRBV7-9 and TRBJ2-5; TRBD2 is a possible D gene (6 bases). Trimming shortened V by 2 bases and J by 4 bases, and 8 bases separated the two germline ends. The CDR3 runs 13 residues. Germline CDR1 is SEHNR and CDR2 is FQNEAQ (reference sequence). The CDR3 sequence is CASSLIGGETQYF. In nucleotides, the CDR3 is TGTGCCAGCAGCTTAATCGGGGGAGAGACCCAGTACTTC.

The V gene is TRBV5-5, the J gene TRBJ1-1, with D possibly being TRBD1 (6 bases). V was shortened by 0 bases and J by 5 bases, with 11 bases between the two germline ends. Germline V gene data show CDR1 as SGHKS and CDR2 as YYEKEE (reference sequence). The CDR3 extends over 14 amino acids. Here the CDR3 reads CASSLVTRGTEAFF. For the CDR3, the DNA is TGTGCCAGCAGCTTGGTCACCAGGGGAACTGAAGCTTTCTTT.

The chain combines TRBV14 with TRBJ1-4; D is possibly TRBD1 (5 bases). CDR3 length equals 13 residues. Germline values: CDR1 SGHDN, CDR2 FVKESK. Trimming took 4 bases from V and 10 from J, leaving 13 bases between them. CDR3 loop: CASSLGGFGKLFF. CDR3 nucleotide sequence: TGTGCCAGCAGCCTCGGGGGGTTTGGAAAACTGTTTTTT.

The V gene is TRBV19, the J gene TRBJ2-5; D is perhaps TRBD2 (6 bases). The CDR3 runs 11 residues. V dropped 6 bases and J dropped 6 bases, with 8 bases sitting between them. The germline V gene has CDR1 LNHDA and CDR2 SQIVND (reference sequence). The CDR3 DNA follows: TGTGCCAGTAGCGGGGGTCAGACCCAGTACTTC. Encoded protein: CASSGGQTQYF.

The chain is built from TRBV10-3 and TRBJ1-6; 7 bases align to TRBD1. The CDR3 runs to 12 residues. CDR1 is ENHRY and CDR2 is SYGVKD in the germline V gene. V shed 3 bases and J 11 bases; nucleotides not matched to a gene: 1. CDR3 residues: CAISETGAPLHF. The CDR3 nucleotides read TGTGCCATCAGTGAAACAGGGGCACCCCTCCACTTT.

This clone was detected only once. V usage is TRBV28 and J usage is TRBJ1-6; D not certain. This CDR3 is 15 amino acids long. Germline CDR1 reads MDHEN; CDR2 reads SYDVKM. V gave up 7 bases and J gave up 0 bases, with 10 bases separating them. The CDR3 sequence: CASMGGSSYNSPLHF. Here the CDR3 DNA reads TGTGCCAGCATGGGCGGGAGCTCCTATAATTCACCCCTCCACTTT.

The chain has TRBV21-1 and TRBJ2-5; TRBD2 is the table's D call, not checked against the DNA. TRBV21-1 is designated a pseudogene. The CDR3 sequence is 18 residues long. In nucleotides, the CDR3 is TGTGCCAGCAGCAAAATCTATCGAACTAGCGGGGGGGAAGAGACCCAGTACTTC. Residues: CASSKIYRTSGGEETQYF.

The rearrangement joins TRBV7-9 to TRBJ1-5, with D unclear. Germline V gene lookup returns CDR1 SEHNR and CDR2 FQNEAQ (reference sequence). V lost 5 bases, J lost 2 bases, and 13 bases lay in between. The CDR3 runs 15 residues. This chain's CDR3 is CASSREAGGNQPQHF. The CDR3 DNA is TGTGCCAGCAGCCGTGAGGCGGGAGGCAATCAGCCCCAGCATTTT.

The gene calls are TRBV7-6 and TRBJ2-7; 7 nucleotides line up with TRBD1. J was trimmed by 4 bases and V by 6 bases; bases with no gene match: 6. From germline, CDR1 is SGHVS and CDR2 FNYEAQ. This CDR3 is built from 13 residues. CDR3 in amino acids: CASSRGQPYEQYF. The CDR3 DNA reads as TGTGCCAGCAGTCGGGGACAGCCGTACGAGCAGTACTTC.

The V gene is TRBV7-6, the J gene TRBJ2-3; 10 nucleotides agree with TRBD1. The length of the CDR3 is 16 residues. Germline V gives CDR1 SGHVS, CDR2 FNYEAQ. The V gene end was trimmed by 0 bases and the J gene end by 2 bases; junction bases not matched to a gene: 2. CDR3 bases: TGTGCCAGCAGCTTAGCCGGGACAGGGGCCACAGATACGCAGTATTTT. Translation: CASSLAGTGATDTQYF.

The V gene is TRBV19, the J gene TRBJ2-7, with 12 nucleotides matching TRBD1. The CDR3 length is 16 residues. The germline V gene encodes CDR1 LNHDA and CDR2 SQIVND (reference sequence). With 4 bases clipped from V and 5 bases from J, the junction kept 9 bases outside the gene matches. The DNA of the CDR3 is TGTGCCAGTAGTAGGATACCGGGACAGGGGGCAGACGAGCAGTACTTC. Translating it yields CASSRIPGQGADEQYF.

J is TRBJ2-7 and V is TRBV9; D is uncertain. V was shortened by 0 bases and J by 2 bases, with 9 bases between the two germline ends. Germline CDR1 and CDR2: SGDLS and YYNGEE. This CDR3 region has 14 residues. The CDR3 here is CASSVALNTYEQYF. In DNA form, the CDR3 reads TGTGCCAGCAGCGTAGCCCTTAATACCTACGAGCAGTACTTC.

The genes are TRBV5-4 and TRBJ1-6; 8 positions agree with TRBD1. From germline, CDR1 is SGHNT and CDR2 YYREEE (reference sequence). V lost 4 bases and J lost 9; bases outside the gene matches: 12. This CDR3 comprises 16 residues. CDR3 nucleotides: TGTGCCAGCAGCCCCCCCGTACAGGGGGGAGGTTCACCCCTCCACTTT. Encoded protein: CASSPPVQGGGSPLHF.

J is TRBJ1-5 and V is TRBV7-8, with D tentatively TRBD1 (6 bases). CDR1 SGHVS and CDR2 FQNEAQ come from the germline V gene. The CDR3 sequence is 13 residues long. The V end lost 3 bases, the J end lost 4 bases, and 7 bases lay between the germline ends. The CDR3 region is CASSFQGNQPQHF. The CDR3 DNA follows: TGTGCCAGCAGCTTTCAGGGGAATCAGCCCCAGCATTTT. Filled out from reference TRBV7-8 and TRBJ1-5, the complete variable domain reads GAGVSQSPRYKVAKRGQDVALRCDPISGHVSLFWYQQALGQGPEFLTYFQNEAQLDKSGLPSDRFFAERPEGSVSTLKIQRTQQEDSAVYLCASSFQGNQPQHFGDGTRLSIL.

The genes are TRBV10-1 and TRBJ2-7, with 7 bases lining up with TRBD1. CDR1 WNHNN and CDR2 SYGVQD come from the germline V gene (reference sequence). There are 14 residues in the CDR3. J lost 2 bases, V lost 9 bases, and 10 bases had no gene match. The CDR3 region has the DNA TGCGCCAGGAGGGGACAGACAACAACCTACGAGCAGTACTTC. Amino acid sequence: CARRGQTTTYEQYF.

Here the CDR3 DNA reads TGTGCCAGCAGCCAAGCTGGCAGGGCCCACGAGCAGTACTTC. It specifies CASSQAGRAHEQYF. The chain joins TRBV14 to TRBJ2-7; D possibly corresponds to TRBD1 (5 bases). The germline V and J ends were trimmed by 1 base and 5 bases, with 12 bases remaining between them. CDR3 length: 14 residues. Germline loops: CDR1 SGHDN, CDR2 FVKESK.

The sample holds a few counts of this clone. This CDR3 is also generated by other DNA sequences in the sample. This chain connects TRBV21-1 to TRBJ1-1; TRBD1 is the table's D call, not checked against the DNA. TRBV21-1 is given as a pseudogene. CDR3 size: 14 residues. CDR3 region: CASSSDRGEAEAFF. The CDR3, as DNA: TGTGCCAGCAGCAGCGACAGGGGAGAGGCTGAAGCTTTCTTT.

The rearrangement uses TRBV2 and TRBJ2-1, with a tentative D call TRBD1 (6 bases). Germline V gene sequence: CDR1 SNHLY, CDR2 FYNNEI. Trimming left V 10 bases short and J 4 bases short, with 14 bases between. The CDR3 totals 13 residues. The chain's CDR3 is CAKGQRVYNEQFF. Written as DNA, the CDR3 is TGTGCCAAAGGACAGCGAGTTTACAATGAGCAGTTCTTC.

This clone was counted only a few times. This chain joins TRBV4-1 and TRBJ1-1; possible D gene TRBD1, 6 bases. V lost 0 bases and J lost 5, with 10 bases in between. In germline, CDR1 is MGHRA, CDR2 YSYEKL. The CDR3 loop spans 14 amino acids. DNA for the CDR3: TGCGCCAGCAGCCAAGAACAGGGTTGGACTGAAGCTTTCTTT. Amino acids: CASSQEQGWTEAFF.

The table lists this clone with a count of one. V usage is TRBV2 and J usage is TRBJ1-5; D remains unclear. V was trimmed by 3 bases and J by 4 bases, leaving 7 bases between them. CDR1 and CDR2 (germline): SNHLY, FYNNEI. The CDR3 runs 13 residues. CDR3 in DNA: TGTGCCAGCAGTGAGTCCGGGAATCAGCCCCAGCATTTT. The encoded protein is CASSESGNQPQHF.

This chain uses TRBV2 with TRBJ2-7; possibly TRBD1 for D (6 bases). The CDR3 is 13 residues long. The germline V and J ends were trimmed by 6 bases and 3 bases, with 12 bases remaining between them. Germline V gene lookup returns CDR1 SNHLY and CDR2 FYNNEI. CDR3 nucleotides: TGTGCCAGCAGAGGGGGACCCGTCTACGAGCAGTACTTC. Translation: CASRGGPVYEQYF.

The genes are TRBV1 and TRBJ2-3; no check of the table's D call, TRBD2, against the DNA was made. TRBV1 is a pseudogene segment. The CDR3 is 20 amino acids. CDR3: CTSSHPRPGLAGGSTDTQYF. Here the CDR3 DNA reads TGCACCAGCAGCCACCCCCGACCGGGACTAGCGGGGGGGAGCACAGATACGCAGTATTTT.

The chain links TRBV18 to TRBJ1-6; D is possibly TRBD1 (5 bases). Looked up from germline, CDR1 is KGHSH and CDR2 is LQKENI. Trimming stripped 2 bases from V and 7 bases from J, with 12 bases between. This CDR3 has 15 residues. The CDR3 sequence: CASSPAGWGNSPLHF. The CDR3 DNA reads as TGTGCCAGCTCACCAGCCGGCTGGGGCAATTCACCCCTCCACTTT.